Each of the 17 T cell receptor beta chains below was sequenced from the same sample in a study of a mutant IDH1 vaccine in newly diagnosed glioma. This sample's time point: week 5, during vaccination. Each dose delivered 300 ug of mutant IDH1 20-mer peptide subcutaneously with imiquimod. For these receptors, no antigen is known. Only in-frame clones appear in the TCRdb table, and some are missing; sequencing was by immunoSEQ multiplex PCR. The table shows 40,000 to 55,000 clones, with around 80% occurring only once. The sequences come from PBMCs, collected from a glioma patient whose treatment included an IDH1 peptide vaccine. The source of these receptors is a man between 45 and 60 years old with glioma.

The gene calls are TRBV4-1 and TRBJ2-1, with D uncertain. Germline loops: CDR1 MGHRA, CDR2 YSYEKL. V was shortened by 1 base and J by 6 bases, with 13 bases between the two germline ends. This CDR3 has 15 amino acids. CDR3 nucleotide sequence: TGCGCCAGCAGCCAAGTGCTGGGTACAATCAATGAGCAGTTCTTC. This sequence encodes CASSQVLGTINEQFF.

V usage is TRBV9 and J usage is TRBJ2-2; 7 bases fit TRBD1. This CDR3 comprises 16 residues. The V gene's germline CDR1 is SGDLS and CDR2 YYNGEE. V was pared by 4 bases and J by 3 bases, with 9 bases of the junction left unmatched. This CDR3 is CASSPYGRGHTGELFF. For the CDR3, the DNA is TGTGCCAGCAGCCCCTATGGTAGGGGGCACACCGGGGAGCTGTTTTTT.

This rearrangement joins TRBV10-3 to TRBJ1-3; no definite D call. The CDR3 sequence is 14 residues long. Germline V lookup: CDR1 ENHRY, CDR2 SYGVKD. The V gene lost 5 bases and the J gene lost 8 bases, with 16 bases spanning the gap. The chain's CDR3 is CAISKMGVSDTIYF. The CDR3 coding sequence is TGTGCCATCAGTAAGATGGGAGTTAGCGACACCATATATTTT.

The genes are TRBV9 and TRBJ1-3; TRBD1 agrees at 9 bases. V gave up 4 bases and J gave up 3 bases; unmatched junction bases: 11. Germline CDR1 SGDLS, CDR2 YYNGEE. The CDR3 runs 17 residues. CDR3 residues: CASSTRGDRGSGNTIYF. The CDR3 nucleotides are TGTGCCAGCAGCACGAGGGGCGACAGGGGGAGTGGAAACACCATATATTTT.

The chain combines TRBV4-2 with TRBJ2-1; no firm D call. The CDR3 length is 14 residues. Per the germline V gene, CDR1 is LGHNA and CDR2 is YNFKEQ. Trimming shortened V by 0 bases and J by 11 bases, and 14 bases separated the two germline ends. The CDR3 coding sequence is TGTGCCAGCAGCCAAGATCTGGGCGGCGTACAGCAGTTCTTC. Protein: CASSQDLGGVQQFF.

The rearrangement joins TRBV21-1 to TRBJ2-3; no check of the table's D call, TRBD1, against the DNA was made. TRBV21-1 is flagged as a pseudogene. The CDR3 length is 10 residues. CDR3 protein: CASSIEGAKF. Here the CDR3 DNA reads TGTGCCAGCAGCATCGAAGGGGCCAAATTT.

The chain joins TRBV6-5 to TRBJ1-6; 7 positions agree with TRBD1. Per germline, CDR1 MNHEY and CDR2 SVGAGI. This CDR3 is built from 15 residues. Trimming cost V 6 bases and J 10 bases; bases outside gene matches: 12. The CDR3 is CASRPGGGRESPLHF. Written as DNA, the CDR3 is TGTGCCAGCAGGCCAGGGGGGGGGAGAGAATCACCCCTCCACTTT.

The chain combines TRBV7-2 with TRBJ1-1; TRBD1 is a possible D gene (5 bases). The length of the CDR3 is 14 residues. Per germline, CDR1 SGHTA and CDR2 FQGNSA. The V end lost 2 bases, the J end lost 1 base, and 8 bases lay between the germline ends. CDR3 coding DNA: TGTGCCAGCAGCTTATTTGGGGGGAACACTGAAGCTTTCTTT. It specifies CASSLFGGNTEAFF. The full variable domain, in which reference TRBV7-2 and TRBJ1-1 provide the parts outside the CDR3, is GAGVSQSPSNKVTEKGKDVELRCDPISGHTALYWYRQSLGQGLEFLIYFQGNSAPDKSGLPSDRFSAERTGGSVSTLTIQRTQQEDSAVYLCASSLFGGNTEAFFGQGTRLTVV.

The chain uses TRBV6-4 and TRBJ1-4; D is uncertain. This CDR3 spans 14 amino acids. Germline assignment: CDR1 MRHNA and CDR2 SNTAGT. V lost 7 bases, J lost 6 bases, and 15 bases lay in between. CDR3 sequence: CASITEVAYEKLFF. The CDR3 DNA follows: TGTGCCAGCATCACGGAAGTGGCATATGAAAAACTGTTTTTT.

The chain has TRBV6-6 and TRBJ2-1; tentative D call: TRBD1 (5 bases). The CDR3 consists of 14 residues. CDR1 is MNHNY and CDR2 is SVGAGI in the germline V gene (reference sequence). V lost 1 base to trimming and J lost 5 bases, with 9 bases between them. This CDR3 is CASSYLLQDNEQFF. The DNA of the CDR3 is TGTGCCAGCAGTTACTTATTACAGGACAATGAGCAGTTCTTC.

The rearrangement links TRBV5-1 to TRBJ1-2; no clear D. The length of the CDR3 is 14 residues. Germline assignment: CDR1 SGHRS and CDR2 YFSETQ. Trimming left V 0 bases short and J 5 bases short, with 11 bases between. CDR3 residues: CASSLGGAAYGYTF. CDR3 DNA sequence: TGCGCCAGCAGCTTGGGCGGCGCAGCTTATGGCTACACCTTC.

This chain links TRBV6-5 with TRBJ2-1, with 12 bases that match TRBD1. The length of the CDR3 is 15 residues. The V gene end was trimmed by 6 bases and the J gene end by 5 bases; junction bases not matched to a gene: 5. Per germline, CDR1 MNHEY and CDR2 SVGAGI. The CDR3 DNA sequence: TGTGCCAGCAGCTCCGGGACAGGGGGCCACAATGAGCAGTTCTTC. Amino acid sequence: CASSSGTGGHNEQFF.

For the CDR3, the DNA is TGTGCCAGCAGCGCCAACCGCGGACTAGTCGGCGTCAATGAGCAGTTCTTC. This encodes CASSANRGLVGVNEQFF. This chain links TRBV7-9 with TRBJ2-1, with 7 positions matching TRBD2. Germline V lookup: CDR1 SEHNR, CDR2 FQNEAQ (reference sequence). The V and J ends lost 5 bases and 6 bases, in that order; junction bases with no gene match: 16. The CDR3 has 17 amino acids.

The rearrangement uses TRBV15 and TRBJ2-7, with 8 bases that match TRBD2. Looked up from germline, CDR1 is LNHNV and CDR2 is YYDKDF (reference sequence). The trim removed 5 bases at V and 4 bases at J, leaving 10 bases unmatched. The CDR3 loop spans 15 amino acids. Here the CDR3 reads CATSSGGGGGYEQYF. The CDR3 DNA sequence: TGTGCCACCAGCTCCGGGGGGGGTGGCGGTTACGAGCAGTACTTC.

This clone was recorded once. Written as DNA, the CDR3 is TGCGCCAGCAGCCCCGGGACAGGCCCTAATGAAAAACTGTTTTTT. Protein: CASSPGTGPNEKLFF. The rearrangement joins TRBV5-1 to TRBJ1-4; 8 positions agree with TRBD1. Trimming removed 4 bases from V and 3 bases from J; junction bases left unmatched: 5. This CDR3 has 15 amino acids. The germline V gene encodes CDR1 SGHRS and CDR2 YFSETQ.

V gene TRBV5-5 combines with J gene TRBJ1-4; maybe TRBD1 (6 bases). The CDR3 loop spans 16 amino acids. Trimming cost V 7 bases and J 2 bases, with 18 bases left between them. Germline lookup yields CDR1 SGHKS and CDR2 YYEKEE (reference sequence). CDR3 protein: CASAGGGAWTNEKLFF. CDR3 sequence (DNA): TGTGCCAGCGCCGGAGGGGGGGCTTGGACTAATGAAAAACTGTTTTTT.

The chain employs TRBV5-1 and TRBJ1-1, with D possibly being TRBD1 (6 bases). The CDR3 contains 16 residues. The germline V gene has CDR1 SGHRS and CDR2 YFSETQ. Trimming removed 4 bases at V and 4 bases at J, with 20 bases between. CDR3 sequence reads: CASSPGPHREGTEAFF. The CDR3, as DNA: TGCGCCAGCAGCCCAGGCCCACACAGGGAGGGCACTGAAGCTTTCTTT.